A single sample gave rise to the 8 T cell receptor beta chains below, sequenced in a study of blood T cell repertoires in COVID-19. This table comes from immunoSEQ multiplex PCR, and its TCRdb copy is limited to in-frame clones, with some not included. The sample holds roughly 200,000 clones; approximately 83% are singletons and the top ten take more than 2.5%. Sequenced: peripheral blood. These TCRs come from a man aged 55 to 70 with acute or convalescent COVID-19.

There are a few counts of this clone. This chain links TRBV24-1 with TRBJ1-5; 11 bases are a match to TRBD1. The CDR3 covers 16 residues. CDR1 is KGHDR, CDR2 SFDVKD, per germline. The junction had 3 bases not matched to a gene; V was cut back by 4 bases and J by 2 bases. Here the CDR3 DNA reads TGTGCCACCAGTGAACCGGGACAGGGGGGCAATCAGCCCCAGCATTTT. Translated: CATSEPGQGGNQPQHF.

The chain is built from TRBV7-2 and TRBJ2-1; 15 positions match TRBD2. This CDR3 region has 17 residues. The V and J ends lost 5 bases and 4 bases, in that order; junction bases with no gene match: 6. The V gene's germline CDR1 is SGHTA and CDR2 FQGNSA. The CDR3 region is CASSPRTSGRAYNEQFF. Here the CDR3 DNA reads TGTGCCAGCAGCCCCCGGACTAGCGGGAGGGCGTACAATGAGCAGTTCTTC.

About this clone: The identical CDR3 is also encoded by other nucleotide sequences in the sample. The chain uses TRBV5-1 and TRBJ2-7, with a possible D match to TRBD1 (5 bases). The CDR3 consists of 13 residues. Germline CDR1 reads SGHRS; CDR2 reads YFSETQ. Trimming shortened V by 0 bases and J by 1 base, and 5 bases separated the two germline ends. The CDR3 nucleotides are TGCGCCAGCAGCTTGGAGGGGTCCTACGAGCAGTACTTC. It translates to CASSLEGSYEQYF.

This chain uses TRBV6-2 or TRBV6-3 with TRBJ2-2; TRBD1 agrees at 9 bases. The V gene's germline CDR1 is MNHEY and CDR2 SVGEGT. V lost 2 bases, J lost 6 bases, and 4 bases stayed unmatched. CDR3 length: 15 amino acids. CDR3 bases: TGTGCCAGCAGTTACGACAGGGGGAGATCCGGGGAGCTGTTTTTT. As protein: CASSYDRGRSGELFF.

The chain has TRBV6-6 and TRBJ2-7, with 11 bases that match TRBD2. J lost 0 bases, V lost 5 bases, and 6 bases had no gene match. Germline values: CDR1 MNHNY, CDR2 SVGAGI (reference sequence). The CDR3 has 16 residues. This CDR3 reads CASSPSTSGNSYEQYF. The CDR3 bases are TGTGCCAGCAGTCCCTCGACTAGCGGGAACTCCTACGAGCAGTACTTC.

V and J are TRBV28 and TRBJ2-5; 8 bases line up with TRBD2. The trim removed 4 bases at V and 5 bases at J, leaving 12 bases unmatched. Germline values: CDR1 MDHEN, CDR2 SYDVKM. This CDR3 is 16 amino acids long. The CDR3 protein is CASSSQPGLGEETQYF. In DNA form, the CDR3 reads TGTGCCAGCAGTTCCCAACCGGGACTAGGGGAGGAGACCCAGTACTTC.

The rearrangement uses TRBV7-2 and TRBJ2-1, with TRBD2 matching 7 bases. Germline V CDR1 and CDR2: SGHTA, FQGNSA. The CDR3 contains 17 residues. V was pared by 5 bases and J by 7 bases, with 17 bases of the junction left unmatched. The CDR3 sequence is CASSTKGTGLIRNEQFF. CDR3 bases: TGTGCCAGCAGCACAAAAGGTACGGGACTAATCCGGAATGAGCAGTTCTTC.

The J gene is TRBJ1-2, the V gene TRBV5-1; 9 nucleotides align to TRBD1. The germline gives CDR1 SGHRS, CDR2 YFSETQ. This CDR3 spans 15 amino acids. V lost 4 bases, J lost 4 bases, and 8 bases stayed unmatched. CDR3 in DNA: TGCGCCAGCAGCCTTAGACAGGGGGTGTCCTATGGCTACACCTTC. Protein sequence: CASSLRQGVSYGYTF.